Here is one T cell receptor beta chain with its context. Antigen specificity is unknown. The source of the sample is a study of cytomegalovirus exposure and HLA in healthy donors. Notes on the study in general: A previous analysis found most TCR beta V segments productive roughly 87% or roughly 30% of the time.

V shed 4 bases and J shed 4 bases, with 17 bases lying between them. The CDR3 is made up of 16 amino acids. The germline CDR1 and CDR2 sequences are MNHNS and SASEGT. A multiplex PCR was run with 60 Vbeta primers and 13 Jbeta primers. Produced via immunoSEQ multiplex PCR; TCRdb's table is partial and in-frame only. Of fewer than 150,000 clones in the sample, about 75% were seen once. Sequenced: PBMCs. The rearrangement links TRBV6-1 to TRBJ1-3; no reliable D call. The TCR was taken from a man in his sixties in good health and CMV-seropositive. The CDR3 region is CASSARITGYGNTIYF. CDR3 sequence (DNA): TGTGCCAGCAGTGCCCGAATAACGGGTTACGGAAACACCATATATTTT.